Here is one T cell receptor (beta chain) with its context. Its target is unknown. From germline, CDR1 is SEHNR and CDR2 FQNEAQ (reference sequence). The CDR3 has 13 amino acids. V was cut by 6 bases and J by 3 bases, with 12 bases left in between. The data derive from a study of OX40 agonist ivuxolimab in advanced cancers. Overall study context: The dose-escalation group included hepatocellular carcinoma, melanoma, renal cell carcinoma and head and neck cancer. The study's findings and limits: Normalized T-cell clonal expansion was also low in some nonresponders. CD8+ T cells (on average) carried more expanded clones than CD4+ T cells.

The assay was immunoSEQ multiplex PCR, and TCRdb's table has in-frame clones only and misses some. The table lists 42,000 or so clones, approximately 83% of them singletons. Here the sequenced sample was CD4+ or CD8+ T cells sorted from blood, taken in a trial of the OX40 agonist ivuxolimab. The receptor's source is an adult with an advanced solid tumor such as melanoma, head and neck, liver or kidney cancer. This chain joins TRBV7-9 and TRBJ2-7, with D possibly matching TRBD1 (6 bases). As DNA, the CDR3 is TGTGCCAGCAGTGCCGACAGGAGCTACGAGCAGTACGTC. Protein sequence: CASSADRSYEQYV.